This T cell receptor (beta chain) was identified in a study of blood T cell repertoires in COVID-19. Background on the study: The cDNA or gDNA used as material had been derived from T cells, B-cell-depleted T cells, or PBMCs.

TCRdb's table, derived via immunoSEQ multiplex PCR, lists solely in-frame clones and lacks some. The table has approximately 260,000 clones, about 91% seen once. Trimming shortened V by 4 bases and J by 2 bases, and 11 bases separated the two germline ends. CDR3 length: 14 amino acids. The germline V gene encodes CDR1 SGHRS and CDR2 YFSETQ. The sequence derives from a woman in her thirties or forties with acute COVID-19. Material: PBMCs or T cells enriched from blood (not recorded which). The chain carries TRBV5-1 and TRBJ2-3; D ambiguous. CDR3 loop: CASSGNFLTDTQYF. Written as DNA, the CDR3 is TGCGCCAGCAGCGGTAACTTCCTCACAGATACGCAGTATTTT.